These 28 T cell receptor beta chains share one sample of origin, sequenced in a study of T cell changes during pregnancy in multiple sclerosis. Only in-frame clones appear in the TCRdb table, and some are missing; sequencing was by immunoSEQ multiplex PCR. The top ten hold 1.6% of the sample, which has nearly 110,000 clones, about 90% seen once. Material: peripheral blood, obtained before pregnancy. The source is a female donor with multiple sclerosis, enrolled in a pregnancy study.

V usage is TRBV4-1 and J usage is TRBJ2-1; 8 bases align to TRBD1. Looked up from germline, CDR1 is MGHRA and CDR2 is YSYEKL. With V trimmed by 1 base and J by 4 bases, 0 bases remained unmatched. This CDR3 is 14 amino acids long. CDR3 loop: CASSQGTGYNEQFF. In DNA form, the CDR3 reads TGCGCCAGCAGCCAAGGGACAGGGTACAATGAGCAGTTCTTC.

The rearrangement joins TRBV5-1 to TRBJ2-1, with 10 bases matching TRBD2. CDR3 size: 17 residues. V trimming: 4 bases; J trimming: 1 base; junction bases outside the gene matches: 8. CDR1 and CDR2 (germline): SGHRS, YFSETQ. CDR3 sequence: CASSPSGRAISYNEQFF. Written as DNA, the CDR3 is TGCGCCAGCAGCCCAAGCGGGAGGGCCATTTCCTACAATGAGCAGTTCTTC.

J is TRBJ2-3 and V is TRBV7-3; 8 bases line up with TRBD2. Germline V gives CDR1 SGHTA, CDR2 FQGTGA. The junction had 10 bases not matched to a gene; V was cut back by 1 base and J by 4 bases. The CDR3 sequence is 17 residues long. The chain's CDR3 is CASSLSWVGRAADTQYF. CDR3 sequence (DNA): TGTGCCAGCAGCTTAAGCTGGGTCGGGAGGGCCGCAGATACGCAGTATTTT. Full variable domain (rest looked up from reference TRBV7-3 and TRBJ2-3): GAGVSQTPSNKVTEKGKYVELRCDPISGHTALYWYRQSLGQGPEFLIYFQGTGAADDSGLPNDRFFAVRPEGSVSTLKIQRTERGDSAVYLCASSLSWVGRAADTQYFGPGTRLTVL.

This CDR3 is CASSDRGGVGEQYF. The CDR3 DNA follows: TGTGCCAGCAGCGACAGGGGGGGAGTAGGCGAGCAGTACTTC. V gene TRBV7-8 combines with J gene TRBJ2-7; the match to TRBD1 covers 9 bases. The trim removed 5 bases at V and 6 bases at J, leaving 8 bases unmatched. This CDR3 has 14 amino acids. Germline V gene sequence: CDR1 SGHVS, CDR2 FQNEAQ.

V gene TRBV9 combines with J gene TRBJ2-3, with 8 bases aligning to TRBD2. V shed 0 bases and J 0 bases; nucleotides not matched to a gene: 6. Germline V gene sequence: CDR1 SGDLS, CDR2 YYNGEE. The CDR3 sequence is 17 residues long. The CDR3 protein is CASSVVGGDTSTDTQYF. The CDR3 nucleotides are TGTGCCAGCAGCGTAGTCGGGGGGGATACTAGCACAGATACGCAGTATTTT.

This chain joins TRBV14 and TRBJ2-7; no clear D. This CDR3 is 13 amino acids long. Trimming took off 4 bases at V and 4 bases at J, with 11 bases between the two ends. CDR1 SGHDN and CDR2 FVKESK come from the germline V gene. CDR3: CASSPTPSYEQYF. CDR3 bases: TGTGCCAGCAGCCCTACTCCTTCTTACGAGCAGTACTTC.

The chain is built from TRBV5-5 and TRBJ1-2, with D unclear. Germline V gene lookup returns CDR1 SGHKS and CDR2 YYEKEE (reference sequence). The CDR3 totals 14 residues. With 4 bases removed from V and 8 bases from J, the gap between germline ends came to 18 bases. The CDR3 DNA reads as TGTGCCAGCAGCCCTCGTCGGGGTGTCGGCGGCTACACCTTC. Its translation: CASSPRRGVGGYTF. Drawing the rest from reference TRBV5-5 and TRBJ1-2, the complete variable domain is DAGVTQSPTHLIKTRGQQVTLRCSPISGHKSVSWYQQVLGQGPQFIFQYYEKEERGRGNFPDRFSARQFPNYSSELNVNALLLGDSALYLCASSPRRGVGGYTFGSGTRLTVV.

This rearrangement joins TRBV19 to TRBJ1-1; 7 bases line up with TRBD1. The CDR3 sequence is 15 residues long. V shed 10 bases and J 2 bases; nucleotides not matched to a gene: 13. From germline, CDR1 is LNHDA and CDR2 SQIVND (reference sequence). CDR3 in amino acids: CATKRNHRGNTEAFF. CDR3 bases: TGTGCCACCAAAAGAAATCACAGGGGTAACACTGAAGCTTTCTTT.

This sequence joins TRBV6-5 and TRBJ2-5; 9 bases map to TRBD2. Germline V gene sequence: CDR1 MNHEY, CDR2 SVGAGI. The length of the CDR3 is 15 residues. V lost 0 bases to trimming and J lost 1 base; unmatched junction nucleotides: 0. The CDR3 bases are TGTGCCAGCAGTTACTCGGGACTAGCCCAAGAGACCCAGTACTTC. Its protein is CASSYSGLAQETQYF.

V usage is TRBV9 and J usage is TRBJ2-1, with D perhaps matching TRBD1 (5 bases). V lost 3 bases and J 8 bases, leaving 18 bases between the germline ends. The CDR3 has 15 amino acids. Germline V gene data show CDR1 as SGDLS and CDR2 as YYNGEE. Here the CDR3 DNA reads TGTGCCAGCAGCGCCACAGGAAGGGGTGGCGATGAGCAGTTCTTC. Translating it yields CASSATGRGGDEQFF.

V is TRBV28 and J is TRBJ1-4; D is unclear. From germline, CDR1 is MDHEN and CDR2 SYDVKM. V was shortened by 3 bases and J by 5 bases, with 10 bases between the two germline ends. The CDR3 extends over 14 amino acids. The DNA for the CDR3 is TGTGCCAGCAGTTTCCACGACAACAATGAAAAACTGTTTTTT. Translation gives CASSFHDNNEKLFF. The full variable domain, with the rest looked up from reference TRBV28 and TRBJ1-4, is DVKVTQSSRYLVKRTGEKVFLECVQDMDHENMFWYRQDPGLGLRLIYFSYDVKMKEKGDIPEGYSVSREKKERFSLILESASTNQTSMYLCASSFHDNNEKLFFGSGTQLSVL.

The gene calls are TRBV30 and TRBJ2-7; 10 bases align to TRBD1. V dropped 3 bases and J dropped 1; count of bases not matched to a gene: 0. Looked up from germline, CDR1 is GTSNPN and CDR2 is SVGIG (reference sequence). The CDR3 has 13 amino acids. The CDR3: CAWRGQGSYEQYF. The CDR3 DNA is TGTGCCTGGAGGGGACAGGGGTCCTACGAGCAGTACTTC.

The chain is built from TRBV12-5 and TRBJ2-1, with 7 bases aligning to TRBD2. CDR3 size: 13 residues. Germline CDR1 is LGHNT and CDR2 is FRNRAP. Trimming cost V 2 bases and J 15 bases; bases outside gene matches: 10. The CDR3 reads CASGLPSRRLAFF. The CDR3 DNA follows: TGTGCTAGTGGTTTGCCATCCCGGCGACTAGCGTTCTTC.

The chain links TRBV2 to TRBJ1-1, with D uncertain. Germline CDR1 and CDR2: SNHLY and FYNNEI. Between the trimmed V and J ends, which lost 2 bases and 0 bases, there was a span of 4 bases. The length of the CDR3 is 13 residues. The DNA for the CDR3 is TGTGCCAGCAGTGAATATATGAACACTGAAGCTTTCTTT. Protein product: CASSEYMNTEAFF. Full variable domain (missing parts from reference TRBV2 and TRBJ1-1): EPEVTQTPSHQVTQMGQEVILRCVPISNHLYFYWYRQILGQKVEFLVSFYNNEISEKSEIFDDQFSVERPDGSNFTLKIRSTKLEDSAMYFCASSEYMNTEAFFGQGTRLTVV.

This clone came up a few times. The chain has TRBV19 and TRBJ1-1; D gene uncertain. The CDR3 runs 13 residues. Per the germline V gene, CDR1 is LNHDA and CDR2 is SQIVND (reference sequence). V was cut by 6 bases and J by 4 bases, with 12 bases left in between. For the CDR3, the DNA is TGTGCCAGTAGCCTCAGGTCTTCCACTGAAGCTTTCTTT. This codes for CASSLRSSTEAFF.

V gene TRBV13 combines with J gene TRBJ1-6; no definite D call. This CDR3 is built from 14 residues. Germline lookup yields CDR1 PRHDT and CDR2 FYEKMQ (reference sequence). V dropped 6 bases and J dropped 5 bases, with 11 bases sitting between them. Here the CDR3 reads CASRRDIDNSPLHF. The CDR3 region has the DNA TGTGCCAGCAGGAGGGATATAGATAATTCACCCCTCCACTTT.

The CDR3 nucleotides are TGTGCCAGCAGCCCAAGACTAGCGTGGGGCAATGAGCAGTTCTTC. Its protein is CASSPRLAWGNEQFF. The rearrangement uses TRBV7-9 and TRBJ2-1; 8 nucleotides match TRBD2. Germline-derived CDR1 and CDR2 are SEHNR and FQNEAQ (reference sequence). J was trimmed by 6 bases and V by 5 bases; bases with no gene match: 9. The CDR3 runs 15 residues. Combining the CDR3 with reference TRBV7-9 and TRBJ2-1 gives the whole variable domain DTGVSQNPRHKITKRGQNVTFRCDPISEHNRLYWYRQTLGQGPEFLTYFQNEAQLEKSRLLSDRFSAERPKGSFSTLEIQRTEQGDSAMYLCASSPRLAWGNEQFFGPGTRLTVL.

This chain links TRBV5-6 with TRBJ2-1; 9 bases are shared with TRBD2. Losses at the gene ends were 0 bases for V and 6 bases for J; bases not matched to a gene: 10. Germline V lookup: CDR1 SGHDT, CDR2 YYEEEE. This CDR3 is built from 17 residues. Here the CDR3 reads CASSLAGGSGRGNEQFF. CDR3 bases: TGTGCCAGCAGCTTGGCCGGTGGTAGCGGGAGAGGCAATGAGCAGTTCTTC.

The chain uses TRBV30 and TRBJ1-1; TRBD1 matches 10 bases. This CDR3 is 14 amino acids long. With V trimmed by 4 bases and J by 7 bases, 9 bases remained unmatched. Germline CDR1 is GTSNPN and CDR2 is SVGIG (reference sequence). The CDR3 is CAWNWGQGIDEAFF. The CDR3 DNA is TGTGCCTGGAATTGGGGACAGGGGATTGATGAAGCTTTCTTT. Full variable domain (remainder filled in from reference TRBV30 and TRBJ1-1): SQTIHQWPATLVQPVGSPLSLECTVEGTSNPNLYWYRQAAGRGLQLLFYSVGIGQISSEVPQNLSASRPQDRQFILSSKKLLLSDSGFYLCAWNWGQGIDEAFFGQGTRLTVV.

This clone was detected once. V and J are TRBV6-5 and TRBJ1-1, with 7 bases that match TRBD1. The V segment lost 0 bases and the J segment 2 bases; nucleotides outside the gene matches: 6. The CDR3 loop spans 16 amino acids. The germline V gene has CDR1 MNHEY and CDR2 SVGAGI. Here the CDR3 DNA reads TGTGCCAGCAGTTACTCCGGACAGGCCCCTAACACTGAAGCTTTCTTT. Its translation is CASSYSGQAPNTEAFF.

V usage is TRBV6-5 and J usage is TRBJ2-3, with TRBD2 identical over 7 bases. Looked up from germline, CDR1 is MNHEY and CDR2 is SVGAGI. The CDR3 has 13 amino acids. Trimming cost V 4 bases and J 5 bases; bases outside gene matches: 3. The CDR3 here is CASSSGTIDTQYF. In DNA, the CDR3 is TGTGCCAGCAGTTCCGGGACTATAGATACGCAGTATTTT.

This clone was observed many times. V and J are TRBV30 and TRBJ1-1; D may be TRBD1 (5 bases). This CDR3 has 12 residues. Germline V lookup: CDR1 GTSNPN, CDR2 SVGIG (reference sequence). The germline V and J ends were trimmed by 4 bases and 4 bases, with 10 bases remaining between them. For the CDR3, the DNA is TGTGCCTGGAACGGGGGGGGCACTGAAGCTTTCTTT. Protein: CAWNGGGTEAFF.

This clone was picked up a small number of times. This rearrangement joins TRBV10-2 to TRBJ1-6; D is undetermined. Germline V lookup: CDR1 WSHSY, CDR2 SAAADI. This CDR3 has 11 amino acids. Trimming took 4 bases from V and 9 from J, leaving 4 bases between them. The CDR3 here is CASSGGSPLHF. Here the CDR3 DNA reads TGCGCCAGCAGTGGCGGTTCACCCCTCCACTTT.

V gene TRBV7-2 combines with J gene TRBJ1-2; D is unresolved. This CDR3 contains 17 residues. The V and J ends lost 3 bases and 2 bases respectively, with 19 bases between them. Per the germline V gene, CDR1 is SGHTA and CDR2 is FQGNSA. CDR3 nucleotide sequence: TGTGCCAGCAGCTTCACCCCTCCTACGCTATCAAACTATGGCTACACCTTC. It encodes CASSFTPPTLSNYGYTF.

This rearrangement joins TRBV28 to TRBJ1-5; TRBD1 matches 10 bases. The CDR3 consists of 18 residues. The germline CDR1 and CDR2 sequences are MDHEN and SYDVKM. Losses at the gene ends were 6 bases for V and 3 bases for J; bases not matched to a gene: 14. The CDR3 DNA reads TGTGCCAGCAGCTCCTCCCAACGACAGGGGGCTACCAATCAGCCCCAGCATTTT. This codes for CASSSSQRQGATNQPQHF.

The chain is built from TRBV6-6 and TRBJ2-4; tentatively, D is TRBD2 (6 bases). This CDR3 spans 13 amino acids. The V gene's germline CDR1 is MNHNY and CDR2 SVGAGI (reference sequence). Trimming cost V 7 bases and J 7 bases, with 14 bases left between them. This CDR3 is CASTPGLRNIQYF. The DNA for the CDR3 is TGTGCCAGCACACCGGGACTTCGGAACATTCAGTACTTC.

The genes are TRBV19 and TRBJ1-2; D is perhaps TRBD1 (6 bases). The CDR3 spans 12 residues. Germline loops: CDR1 LNHDA, CDR2 SQIVND (reference sequence). V was shortened by 3 bases and J by 8 bases, with 10 bases between the two germline ends. CDR3 region: CASSIGGLGYTF. CDR3 DNA sequence: TGTGCCAGTAGTATCGGGGGGCTGGGCTACACCTTC.

Only a few counts were recorded for this clone. The chain links TRBV19 to TRBJ2-5, with TRBD2 matching over 10 bases. Germline CDR1 reads LNHDA; CDR2 reads SQIVND (reference sequence). The CDR3 contains 16 residues. V lost 4 bases, J lost 5 bases, and 10 bases stayed unmatched. CDR3 protein: CASSRTSGGAWETQYF. CDR3 sequence (DNA): TGTGCCAGTAGTAGGACAAGCGGGGGGGCCTGGGAGACCCAGTACTTC. The variable domain in full, with the rest retrieved from reference TRBV19 and TRBJ2-5, is DGGITQSPKYLFRKEGQNVTLSCEQNLNHDAMYWYRQDPGQGLRLIYYSQIVNDFQKGDIAEGYSVSREKKESFPLTVTSAQKNPTAFYLCASSRTSGGAWETQYFGPGTRLLVL.